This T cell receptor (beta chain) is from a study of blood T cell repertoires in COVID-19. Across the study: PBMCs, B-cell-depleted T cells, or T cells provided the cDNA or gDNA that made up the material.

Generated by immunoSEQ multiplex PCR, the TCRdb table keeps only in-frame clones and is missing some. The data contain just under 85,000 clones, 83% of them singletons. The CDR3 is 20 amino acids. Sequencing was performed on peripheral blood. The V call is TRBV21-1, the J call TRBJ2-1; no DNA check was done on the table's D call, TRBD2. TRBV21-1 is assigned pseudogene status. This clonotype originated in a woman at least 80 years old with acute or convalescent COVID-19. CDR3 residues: CASSLRGEGLAGRSYNEQFF. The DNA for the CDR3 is TGTGCCAGCAGCTTACGTGGTGAGGGACTAGCGGGAAGGTCCTACAATGAGCAGTTCTTC.